This T cell receptor beta chain was sequenced during a study of T-cell reconstitution after alpha-beta-depleted transplantation in children. It was with unique molecular identifiers that the TCRbeta library was prepared. A single record per CDR3 protein comes from TCRdb applying MiXCR to the PCR reads. Here the sample spans approximately 490,000 distinct CDR3 sequences, approximately 13% being singletons. This TCR was sampled from a human donor who donated a stem cell graft to a child with combined immunodeficiency. This specimen was PBMCs from the stem cell graft donor, taken from the stem cell graft.

CDR3 DNA: TGCGCCAGCAGCCAAGATCGATGGAGCGGTCCCTACGAGCAGTACTTC. Protein: CASSQDRWSGPYEQYF. The chain links TRBV4-3 to TRBJ2-7; D might be TRBD2 (5 bases). Trimming removed 0 bases at V and 2 bases at J, with 14 bases between. The CDR3 covers 16 residues. Germline CDR1 and CDR2: LGHNA and YSLEER.